The 21 T cell receptor beta chains below were found in one sample sequenced in a study of control samples from healthy donors and cancer patients (dated by TCRdb to 2019 to 2021). The protocol used for the library was the immunoSEQ multiplex PCR assay. TCRdb obtained this table from immuneACCESS and retained in-frame rearrangements with V and J assigned. These tables miss some clones; where compared with another copy, unresolved V genes account for less than half of the shortfall, and the remainder is unexplained. This sample comprises around 110,000 clones, around 87% of them detected only once. 1% to 1.4% of the sample is taken by the ten largest. The material sequenced was PBMCs. The receptors derive from a woman in her forties or fifties with colorectal cancer.

The chain links TRBV27 to TRBJ2-7; D possibly corresponds to TRBD2 (5 bases). The germline V and J ends were trimmed by 7 bases and 0 bases, with 13 bases remaining between them. In germline, CDR1 is MNHEY, CDR2 SMNVEV (reference sequence). The CDR3 consists of 14 residues. CDR3 amino acids: CASKVSGSSYEQYF. The CDR3 DNA sequence: TGTGCCAGCAAGGTGTCGGGAAGCTCCTACGAGCAGTACTTC.

The chain uses TRBV24-1 and TRBJ2-2; 7 positions agree with TRBD1. J was trimmed by 2 bases and V by 7 bases; bases with no gene match: 6. The CDR3 length is 15 residues. Germline V gives CDR1 KGHDR, CDR2 SFDVKD. The CDR3 coding sequence is TGTGCCACCAGGCCCGGGACAGAAAACACCGGGGAGCTGTTTTTT. Its translation: CATRPGTENTGELFF.

The rearrangement uses TRBV2 and TRBJ2-3; D call uncertain. V was shortened by 6 bases and J by 8 bases, with 9 bases between the two germline ends. Germline V gene data show CDR1 as SNHLY and CDR2 as FYNNEI. CDR3 length equals 11 residues. CDR3 region: CASSPVGTQYF. The CDR3 DNA follows: TGTGCCAGCAGCCCCGTGGGTACGCAGTATTTT.

V gene TRBV15 combines with J gene TRBJ1-3; D possibly corresponds to TRBD1 (6 bases). V shed 1 base and J shed 2 bases, with 6 bases lying between them. Germline V gene sequence: CDR1 LNHNV, CDR2 YYDKDF (reference sequence). The CDR3 extends over 14 amino acids. The DNA for the CDR3 is TGTGCCACCAGCAGAGCAGGGGCTGGAAACACCATATATTTT. Translating gives CATSRAGAGNTIYF.

The rearrangement joins TRBV11-2 to TRBJ1-5; the D is unclear. The germline CDR1 and CDR2 sequences are SGHAT and FQNNGV. The CDR3 extends over 15 amino acids. V was pared by 2 bases and J by 3 bases, with 11 bases between. The CDR3 bases are TGTGCCAGCAGCTTATCCGGGCTTGCCAATCAGCCCCAGCATTTT. As protein: CASSLSGLANQPQHF.

Note on this clone: A junction boundary mismatches the germline segment, possibly from a read error. The rearrangement joins TRBV29-1 to TRBJ2-3; possible D gene TRBD1, 6 bases. From germline, CDR1 is SQVTM and CDR2 ANQGSEA. The CDR3 runs to 13 residues. Written as DNA, the CDR3 is TGCAGCGCTGAACAGGGTCACACAGATACGCAGTATTTT. This sequence encodes CSAEQGHTDTQYF.

The chain employs TRBV28 and TRBJ2-7; no firm D call. Germline V gene sequence: CDR1 MDHEN, CDR2 SYDVKM. Trimming took 1 base from V and 3 from J, leaving 1 base between them. The CDR3 loop spans 11 amino acids. The CDR3 DNA reads as TGTGCCAGCAGTTTATACTACGAGCAGTACTTC. Translating gives CASSLYYEQYF.

The chain recombines TRBV27 with TRBJ1-2; D is unclear. The ends were cut back, 2 bases at V and 5 bases at J, with 12 bases in the middle. Germline CDR1 is MNHEY and CDR2 is SMNVEV (reference sequence). This CDR3 is built from 14 residues. CDR3 protein: CASSLSGGPYGYTF. The CDR3, as DNA: TGTGCCAGCAGTTTAAGTGGCGGGCCGTATGGCTACACCTTC.

In the case of this clone: Given the absence of the conserved phenylalanine or tryptophan at the CDR3 end, a read error is likely. The genes are TRBV28 and TRBJ1-2; D gene unclear. The germline V gene encodes CDR1 MDHEN and CDR2 SYDVKM. This CDR3 has 15 amino acids. Trimming removed 5 bases at V and 0 bases at J, with 13 bases between. The CDR3: CASSRSPLSNYGYTL. The DNA for the CDR3 is TGTGCCAGCAGTCGTAGTCCACTCTCTAACTATGGCTACACCCTC.

The chain joins TRBV13 to TRBJ2-5, with 10 bases that match TRBD1. Germline trimming cut 6 bases from V and 5 bases from J; bases unmatched to any gene: 12. CDR1 PRHDT and CDR2 FYEKMQ come from the germline V gene (reference sequence). The CDR3 sequence is 16 residues long. Here the CDR3 reads CASSQDGTGAAETQYF. The CDR3 nucleotides read TGTGCCAGCAGTCAAGACGGGACAGGGGCGGCCGAGACCCAGTACTTC.

This clone appeared a single time. The CDR3 DNA reads as TGTGCCAGCAGCGTGACCGGGACCCCGCCTGATACGCAGTATTTT. Encoded protein: CASSVTGTPPDTQYF. This rearrangement joins TRBV9 to TRBJ2-3; perhaps D is TRBD1 or TRBD2 (5 bases each). V was shortened by 2 bases and J by 6 bases, with 16 bases between the two germline ends. Germline V CDR1 and CDR2: SGDLS, YYNGEE. This CDR3 spans 15 amino acids.

The chain has TRBV2 and TRBJ2-3, with D perhaps matching TRBD1 (5 bases). Germline loops: CDR1 SNHLY, CDR2 FYNNEI. The CDR3 runs 14 residues. V lost 6 bases and J lost 1, with 11 bases in between. This CDR3 is CASRGQGGTDTQYF. DNA of the CDR3: TGTGCCAGCAGGGGCCAGGGCGGCACAGATACGCAGTATTTT.

The V call is TRBV5-1, the J call TRBJ2-7; TRBD1 is a possible D gene (5 bases). The CDR3 runs to 14 residues. Per the germline V gene, CDR1 is SGHRS and CDR2 is YFSETQ. V dropped 0 bases and J dropped 3 bases, with 10 bases sitting between them. CDR3 in DNA: TGCGCCAGCAGCTTGGTTCAGGGTTACTACGAGCAGTACTTC. Amino acid sequence: CASSLVQGYYEQYF.

This chain uses TRBV7-7 with TRBJ2-3; 9 bases map to TRBD2. CDR3 length equals 15 residues. The germline CDR1 and CDR2 sequences are SSHAT and FNYEAQ (reference sequence). The V and J ends lost 3 bases and 2 bases, in that order; junction bases with no gene match: 3. DNA for the CDR3: TGTGCCAGCAGCTTTACTAGCGGGTTCACAGATACGCAGTATTTT. This translates into CASSFTSGFTDTQYF.

The V gene is TRBV5-6, the J gene TRBJ2-1; tentatively, D is TRBD2 (5 bases). Trimming stripped 4 bases from V and 5 bases from J, with 10 bases between. The CDR3 contains 13 residues. The germline V gene has CDR1 SGHDT and CDR2 YYEEEE. CDR3 sequence: CASSGGPNNEQFF. The CDR3 nucleotides read TGTGCCAGCAGCGGCGGGCCCAACAATGAGCAGTTCTTC.

The rearrangement uses TRBV28 and TRBJ1-2, with D possibly being TRBD1 (5 bases). The CDR3 covers 15 residues. From germline, CDR1 is MDHEN and CDR2 SYDVKM. Trimming removed 5 bases at V and 8 bases at J, with 21 bases between. The CDR3 reads CASSTPALKGLGYTF. The CDR3 nucleotides are TGTGCCAGCAGTACCCCCGCGTTAAAGGGGCTGGGCTACACCTTC.

The genes are TRBV9 and TRBJ1-1; the D is unclear. Germline CDR1 SGDLS, CDR2 YYNGEE. The length of the CDR3 is 15 residues. V was pared by 0 bases and J by 1 base, with 10 bases between. CDR3: CASSVGSRSNTEAFF. CDR3 DNA: TGTGCCAGCAGCGTAGGAAGCAGGTCGAACACTGAAGCTTTCTTT.

This chain's CDR3 is CASSFRLAGATGELFF. In DNA form, the CDR3 reads TGCGCCAGCAGCTTTCGACTAGCGGGGGCTACCGGGGAGCTGTTTTTT. This sequence joins TRBV5-1 and TRBJ2-2; 12 bases match TRBD2. The CDR3 contains 16 residues. Germline assignment: CDR1 SGHRS and CDR2 YFSETQ. Losses at the gene ends were 2 bases for V and 5 bases for J; bases not matched to a gene: 4.

CDR3 sequence: CASSGGATNEKLFF. The CDR3 DNA sequence: TGTGCCAGCAGCGGGGGTGCAACTAATGAAAAACTGTTTTTT. This sequence joins TRBV6-5 and TRBJ1-4, with D perhaps TRBD1 (5 bases). CDR1 and CDR2 (germline): MNHEY, SVGAGI. Trimming took off 6 bases at V and 0 bases at J, with 8 bases between the two ends. This CDR3 has 14 residues.

The CDR3 DNA follows: TGCGCCAGCAGTGAGTCGTTAAGTGGGACGGGAGGCTACACCTTC. Amino acid sequence: CASSESLSGTGGYTF. The chain links TRBV10-1 to TRBJ1-2, with a possible D match to TRBD1 (5 bases). Trimming took 0 bases from V and 8 from J, leaving 16 bases between them. The CDR3 has 15 residues. In germline, CDR1 is WNHNN, CDR2 SYGVQD (reference sequence).

This chain links TRBV12-3 or TRBV12-4 with TRBJ2-7; a possible D gene is TRBD2 (5 bases). V dropped 5 bases and J dropped 3 bases, with 8 bases sitting between them. The CDR3 length is 12 residues. CDR3 amino acids: CASSPGGYEQYF. DNA for the CDR3: TGTGCCAGCAGTCCAGGAGGCTACGAGCAGTACTTC.